One T cell receptor beta chain is described in this entry. This receptor's antigen is unknown. No base-level quality is on record; no much larger clone is a single base apart. CDR1 and CDR2 are read off the germline V gene (reference sequence) as DFQATT and SNEGSKA. Measured from the cysteine to the phenylalanine, the CDR3 is 14 residues long. Only the CDR3 DNA stays, 42 bases, in frame from base 1. V loses 4 bases, J loses 6 bases, and the germline ends lie 15 bases apart. The entry originates in a study of blood T cell repertoires in COVID-19 (dated by TCRdb to the early 2020s). For the study in its entirety: The collaborator samples originated in the United States, Italy and Spain and spanned the acute and convalescent phases of COVID-19. The prospective study material was composed of cDNA or gDNA derived from T cells, B-cell-depleted T cells, or PBMCs. Subjects who had been exposed to COVID-19, were actively infected with it, or had recovered from it provided the deeply sampled blood TCRbeta repertoires that made up the dataset. The repertoires were made available in a free public database intended to serve as a resource for research on the immune response to SARS-CoV-2. The samples were drawn from the first 160 participants of the ongoing ImmuneRACE study and from over a thousand subjects provided by 6 global collaborators. A de-identified subject ID, COVID-19 status, age in years and sex were almost always included in the sample metadata. Where available, HLA class I and class II types were obtained from metadata supplied by the sample provider rather than from assay-based typing.

The collaborating institutions used their own protocols to collect whole blood in K2EDTA tubes. For TCRbeta analysis, collaborators shipped samples in one of three forms: frozen whole blood, isolated PBMCs, or DNA extracted from either of those sample types. TCRbeta CDR3 regions were amplified from genomic DNA using the immunoSEQ Assay, a bias-controlled multiplex PCR. The paper's data handling went like this. Nucleated cell counts per sample were estimated from amplification of reference gene primers within the assay. Sequence reads were collapsed and filtered to measure the absolute abundance of every unique TCRbeta CDR3 rearrangement. Productive Simpson clonality was computed per sample as the square root of Simpson's diversity index over productive rearrangements. This immuneACCESS table, as held by TCRdb, lists in-frame sequences with V and J called but not all clones. Of the missing ones, under half trace to an unresolved V gene in checked studies; the others have no known cause. That table furnishes V, J and clone size, whereas the DNA furnished D and trimming. Recorded for this sample are over 60,000 clones; roughly 92% of them occurred a single time. Of the sample, about 5.4% falls within the top ten clones.

Findings and caveats that apply to the study as a whole: Clinical and demographic metadata were provided uncurated, with the amount varying by source and participant.

Sequenced material: peripheral blood. The clonotype originates from a human donor in a cohort sampled during active COVID-19. The chain is encoded by TRBV20-1 joined to TRBJ2-2; matching of 6 bases hints at TRBD1 as the D gene. The CDR3 has the sequence CSAIEFGGPGELFF. The DNA sequence follows: TGCAGTGCTATTGAGTTTGGGGGCCCCGGGGAGCTGTTTTTT.